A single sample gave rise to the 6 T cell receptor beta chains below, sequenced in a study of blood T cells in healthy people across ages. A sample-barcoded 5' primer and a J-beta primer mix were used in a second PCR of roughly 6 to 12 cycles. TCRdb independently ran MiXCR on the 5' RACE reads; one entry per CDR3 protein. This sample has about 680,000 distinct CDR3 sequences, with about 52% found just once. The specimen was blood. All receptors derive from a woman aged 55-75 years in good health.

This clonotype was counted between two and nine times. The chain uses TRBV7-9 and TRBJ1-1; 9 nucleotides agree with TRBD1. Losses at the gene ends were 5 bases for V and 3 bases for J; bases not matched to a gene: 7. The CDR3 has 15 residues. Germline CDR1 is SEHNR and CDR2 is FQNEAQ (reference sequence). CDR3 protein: CASSRGTGIHTEAFF. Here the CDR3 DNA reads TGTGCCAGCAGCAGAGGGACAGGGATCCACACTGAAGCTTTCTTT.

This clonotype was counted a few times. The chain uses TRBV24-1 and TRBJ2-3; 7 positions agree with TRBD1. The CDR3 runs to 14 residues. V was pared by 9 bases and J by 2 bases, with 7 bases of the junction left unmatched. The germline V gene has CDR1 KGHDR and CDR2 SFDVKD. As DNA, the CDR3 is TGTGCCACCCAGGCCGGGACAGACACAGATACGCAGTATTTT. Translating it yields CATQAGTDTDTQYF.

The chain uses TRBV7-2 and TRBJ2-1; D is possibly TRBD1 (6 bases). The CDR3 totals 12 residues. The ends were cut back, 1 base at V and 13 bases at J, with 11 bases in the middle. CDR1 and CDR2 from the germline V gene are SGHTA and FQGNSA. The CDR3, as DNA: TGTGCCAGCAGCTTAGGGAGACAGGATCAGTTCTTC. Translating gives CASSLGRQDQFF. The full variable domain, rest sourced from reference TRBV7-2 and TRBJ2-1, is GAGVSQSPSNKVTEKGKDVELRCDPISGHTALYWYRQSLGQGLEFLIYFQGNSAPDKSGLPSDRFSAERTGGSVSTLTIQRTQQEDSAVYLCASSLGRQDQFFGPGTRLTVL.

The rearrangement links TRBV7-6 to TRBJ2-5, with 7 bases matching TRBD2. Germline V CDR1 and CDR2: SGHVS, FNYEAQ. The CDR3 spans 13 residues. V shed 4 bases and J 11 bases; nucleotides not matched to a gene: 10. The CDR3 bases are TGTGCCAGCAGCTCCCGGGGCGGGGGAGAGCAGTACTTC. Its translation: CASSSRGGGEQYF.

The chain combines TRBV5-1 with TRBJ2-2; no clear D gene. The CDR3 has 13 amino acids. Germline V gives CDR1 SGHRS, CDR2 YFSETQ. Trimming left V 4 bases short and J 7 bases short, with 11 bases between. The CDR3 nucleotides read TGCGCCAGCAGCCCCAGATTTGGCGGGGAGCTGTTTTTT. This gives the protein CASSPRFGGELFF.

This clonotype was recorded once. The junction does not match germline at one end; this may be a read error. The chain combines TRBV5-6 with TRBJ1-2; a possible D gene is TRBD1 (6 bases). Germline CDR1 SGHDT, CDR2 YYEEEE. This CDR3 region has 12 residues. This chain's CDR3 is CARSSDSYGYTF. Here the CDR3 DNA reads TGTGCCCGCAGCTCGGACAGCTATGGCTACACCTTC.